The clone carrying this TCR beta chain was counted only a few times. Its antigen is still unknown. The sample belongs to a study of T cell repertoires in cytomegalovirus infection. Background on the study: Epitope selection comprised recently identified HLA-C-restricted CMV epitopes and well-studied HLA-B-restricted CMV epitopes. CMV infection together with matching HLA type was indicated by public TCR beta signatures. Study findings and constraints: HLA-C-restricted CMV-specific TCR beta clonotypes prevailed in the ex vivo response.

A single record per CDR3 protein comes from TCRdb applying MiXCR to the reads. The sample includes around 750,000 distinct CDR3 sequences, 32% seen only once; the top ten take roughly an eighth. With V trimmed by 5 bases and J by 0 bases, 9 bases remained unmatched. This CDR3 comprises 17 residues. The germline CDR1 and CDR2 sequences are MNHEY and SMNVEV (reference sequence). The sequence came from a human donor in good health (CMV status not recorded). Some clones in this sample may be carry-over from other donors' samples. The chain couples TRBV27 to TRBJ2-1; 8 nucleotides line up with TRBD2. This specimen was cultured CD8+ T cells from PBMCs, taken from culture after CMV antigen stimulation. This CDR3 reads CASSPQIAGSSYNEQFF. CDR3 in DNA: TGTGCCAGCAGTCCTCAAATAGCGGGGAGCTCCTACAATGAGCAGTTCTTC.